What follows are 13 T cell receptor beta chains derived from one specimen sequenced in a study of graft-versus-host responses after intestinal transplantation. Sequencing used immunoSEQ multiplex PCR; TCRdb keeps in-frame clones, though not all of them. The sample holds fewer than 120,000 clones, 90% to 95% seen once. No antigen has been identified for these receptors. Sequences were derived from unstimulated CD8+ T cells sorted from spleen or lymph node cells, sampled before intestinal transplant. These receptors all come from a human donor who received an intestinal transplant.

The rearrangement joins TRBV7-6 to TRBJ2-1; 13 bases fit TRBD2. CDR3 length: 19 residues. Germline V gives CDR1 SGHVS, CDR2 FNYEAQ. Trimming removed 5 bases from V and 3 bases from J; junction bases left unmatched: 13. As DNA, the CDR3 is TGTGCCAGCAGCCCCCGGGGACTAGCGGGGAAACCCCTCTACAATGAGCAGTTCTTC. As protein: CASSPRGLAGKPLYNEQFF.

This chain joins TRBV5-1 and TRBJ2-5, with D perhaps given as TRBD1 or TRBD2 (6 bases each). The CDR3 is 15 residues long. Trimming took 2 bases from V and 3 from J, leaving 14 bases between them. Germline assignment: CDR1 SGHRS and CDR2 YFSETQ. DNA of the CDR3: TGCGCCAGCAGCTTCAATGGGGGGCAAAAAGAGACCCAGTACTTC. This sequence encodes CASSFNGGQKETQYF.

The V gene is TRBV27, the J gene TRBJ2-4, with unresolved D. The CDR3 length is 15 residues. V dropped 4 bases and J dropped 0 bases, with 10 bases sitting between them. Germline loops: CDR1 MNHEY, CDR2 SMNVEV (reference sequence). The chain's CDR3 is CASSYGPVAKNIQYF. Here the CDR3 DNA reads TGTGCCAGCAGTTACGGACCCGTAGCCAAAAACATTCAGTACTTC.

The genes are TRBV11-2 and TRBJ2-3; TRBD1 matches 7 bases. CDR3 length: 16 amino acids. Germline V lookup: CDR1 SGHAT, CDR2 FQNNGV. V trimming: 1 base; J trimming: 3 bases; junction bases outside the gene matches: 7. The CDR3 DNA sequence: TGTGCCAGCAGCTTAGGCTACAGGGGCCGGACAGATACGCAGTATTTT. Protein: CASSLGYRGRTDTQYF.

This chain joins TRBV15 and TRBJ2-1; 7 nucleotides agree with TRBD2. There are 14 residues in the CDR3. The germline gives CDR1 LNHNV, CDR2 YYDKDF (reference sequence). Trimming removed 4 bases from V and 3 bases from J; junction bases left unmatched: 3. The CDR3 protein is CATSNERDYNEQFF. In DNA form, the CDR3 reads TGTGCCACCAGCAATGAGCGGGACTACAATGAGCAGTTCTTC.

The chain has TRBV11-2 and TRBJ1-5; D uncertain. V was trimmed by 2 bases and J by 5 bases, leaving 13 bases between them. Looked up from germline, CDR1 is SGHAT and CDR2 is FQNNGV. The CDR3 has 15 amino acids. The CDR3 region has the DNA TGTGCCAGCAGCTTAAATTTGAATTTGGATCAGCCCCAGCATTTT. As protein: CASSLNLNLDQPQHF.

The J gene is TRBJ2-7, the V gene TRBV28; TRBD1 agrees at 10 bases. Germline CDR1 is MDHEN and CDR2 is SYDVKM. The CDR3 consists of 14 residues. J was trimmed by 7 bases and V by 5 bases; bases with no gene match: 8. The CDR3 nucleotides are TGTGCCAGCAGTACCCTGACAGGGGGCTGGGAGCAGTACTTC. It codes for CASSTLTGGWEQYF. Full variable domain (rest looked up from reference TRBV28 and TRBJ2-7): DVKVTQSSRYLVKRTGEKVFLECVQDMDHENMFWYRQDPGLGLRLIYFSYDVKMKEKGDIPEGYSVSREKKERFSLILESASTNQTSMYLCASSTLTGGWEQYFGPGTRLTVT.

The chain uses TRBV4-1 and TRBJ2-7; 10 bases match TRBD2. This CDR3 comprises 17 residues. Per the germline V gene, CDR1 is MGHRA and CDR2 is YSYEKL. J was trimmed by 0 bases and V by 4 bases; bases with no gene match: 9. CDR3 sequence: CASSPAGGGPYSYEQYF. DNA of the CDR3: TGCGCCAGCAGCCCAGCGGGAGGGGGCCCTTACTCCTACGAGCAGTACTTC.

V is TRBV6-5 and J is TRBJ2-1, with D unclear. V lost 8 bases, J lost 0 bases, and 5 bases lay in between. The CDR3 runs to 12 residues. Germline loops: CDR1 MNHEY, CDR2 SVGAGI. CDR3 coding DNA: TGTGCCAGCGGAGACTCCTACAATGAGCAGTTCTTC. It yields the protein CASGDSYNEQFF.

The rearrangement uses TRBV9 and TRBJ2-7; possibly TRBD1 for D (6 bases). Per germline, CDR1 SGDLS and CDR2 YYNGEE. Trimming stripped 0 bases from V and 2 bases from J, with 18 bases between. The length of the CDR3 is 17 residues. CDR3 sequence (DNA): TGTGCCAGCAGCGTAGGGGGAACCAGGGGCAGAACCTACGAGCAGTACTTC. Its translation is CASSVGGTRGRTYEQYF.

CDR3 region: CASSPSWDRVWGTEAFF. The CDR3 DNA reads as TGTGCCAGCAGTCCTTCTTGGGACAGGGTTTGGGGCACTGAAGCTTTCTTT. The chain is built from TRBV27 and TRBJ1-1; 9 bases line up with TRBD1. V dropped 5 bases and J dropped 4; count of bases not matched to a gene: 14. The CDR3 sequence is 17 residues long. Germline CDR1 and CDR2: MNHEY and SMNVEV (reference sequence).

The V call is TRBV7-9, the J call TRBJ2-2, with D possibly being TRBD2 (6 bases). Trimming removed 10 bases at V and 4 bases at J, with 19 bases between. Germline V gene sequence: CDR1 SEHNR, CDR2 FQNEAQ (reference sequence). The CDR3 is made up of 15 amino acids. The CDR3 DNA reads as TGTGCCACCTACCCCGGGACTTCGATCACCGGGGAGCTGTTTTTT. Translating gives CATYPGTSITGELFF.

The chain recombines TRBV29-1 with TRBJ2-1, with D unclear. Germline CDR1 and CDR2: SQVTM and ANQGSEA. This CDR3 spans 11 amino acids. V was cut by 7 bases and J by 8 bases, with 12 bases left in between. Written as DNA, the CDR3 is TGCAGCGCCCGCGTCTTCTATGAGCAGTTCTTC. It translates to CSARVFYEQFF.